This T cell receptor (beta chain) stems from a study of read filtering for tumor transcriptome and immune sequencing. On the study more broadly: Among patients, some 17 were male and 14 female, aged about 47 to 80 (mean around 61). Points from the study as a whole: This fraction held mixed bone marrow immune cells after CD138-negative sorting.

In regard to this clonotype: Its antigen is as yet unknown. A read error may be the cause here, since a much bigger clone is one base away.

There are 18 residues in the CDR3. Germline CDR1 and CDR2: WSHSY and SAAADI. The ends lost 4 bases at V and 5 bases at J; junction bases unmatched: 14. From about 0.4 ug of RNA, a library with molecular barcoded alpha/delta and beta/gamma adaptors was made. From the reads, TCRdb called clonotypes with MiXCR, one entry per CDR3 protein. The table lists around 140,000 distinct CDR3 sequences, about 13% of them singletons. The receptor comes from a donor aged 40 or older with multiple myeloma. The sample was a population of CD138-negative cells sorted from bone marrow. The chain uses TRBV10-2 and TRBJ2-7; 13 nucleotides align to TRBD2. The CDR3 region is CASSAPETSGRLSHEQYF. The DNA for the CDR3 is TGCGCCAGCAGTGCCCCGGAGACTAGCGGGAGGTTATCCCACGAGCAGTACTTC.